This passage covers 5 T cell receptor beta chains from one sample sequenced in a study of low-dose radiotherapy and immunotherapy resistance in tumors. cDNA synthesis used a TRAV/TRBV-specific primer set for both chains. TCR amplification used approximately 19 PCR cycles, a constant-region primer and a V-primer adapter. Each CDR3 protein is one row after TCRdb ran MiXCR on the reads. The sample holds 8,500 to 14,000 distinct CDR3 sequences, 51% seen once. These TCRs come from a human donor with advanced metastatic prostate, ovarian, gallbladder or colorectal cancer (not recorded which). This table probably holds off-target reads from a library built for another chain.

The gene calls are TRBV11-2 and TRBJ2-3; 10 positions agree with TRBD2. CDR3 length: 15 residues. CDR1 and CDR2 (germline): SGHAT, FQNNGV. V was clipped by 4 bases and J by 3 bases; unmatched bases: 4. The CDR3 protein is CASSWASGSTDTQYF. DNA for the CDR3: TGTGCCAGCAGCTGGGCTAGCGGGAGTACAGATACGCAGTATTTT. The whole variable domain, remainder taken from reference TRBV11-2 and TRBJ2-3, is EAGVAQSPRYKIIEKRQSVAFWCNPISGHATLYWYQQILGQGPKLLIQFQNNGVVDDSQLPKDRFSAERLKGVDSTLKIQPAKLEDSAVYLCASSWASGSTDTQYFGPGTRLTVL.

The genes are TRBV21-1 and TRBJ2-1. TRBV21-1 is recorded as a pseudogene. The CDR3 consists of 15 residues. CDR3 sequence: CASSKGAGTYNEQFF. CDR3 nucleotides: TGTGCCAGCAGCAAAGGGGCAGGCACGTACAATGAGCAGTTCTTC.

The chain is built from TRBV28 and TRBJ1-1; TRBD1 is a possible D gene (6 bases). Germline V gene data show CDR1 as MDHEN and CDR2 as SYDVKM. Trimming cost V 6 bases and J 0 bases, with 11 bases left between them. The CDR3 consists of 14 residues. The CDR3 region is CASRFGQLNTEAFF. In DNA, the CDR3 is TGTGCCAGCAGATTCGGACAGCTGAACACTGAAGCTTTCTTT. The full variable domain, rest sourced from reference TRBV28 and TRBJ1-1, is DVKVTQSSRYLVKRTGEKVFLECVQDMDHENMFWYRQDPGLGLRLIYFSYDVKMKEKGDIPEGYSVSREKKERFSLILESASTNQTSMYLCASRFGQLNTEAFFGQGTRLTVV.

This chain connects TRBV24-1 to TRBJ2-2, with a weak D call TRBD1 (7 bases). The CDR3 consists of 18 residues. From germline, CDR1 is KGHDR and CDR2 SFDVKD. V was pared by 3 bases and J by 7 bases, with 23 bases between. The CDR3 bases are TGTGCCACCAGTGATCCTGGGACAGCCACTGCGCGGGGCGGGGAGCTGTTTTTT. Amino acids: CATSDPGTATARGGELFF.

J is TRBJ1-1 and V is TRBV20-1; maybe TRBD1 (5 bases). V was shortened by 5 bases and J by 6 bases, with 19 bases between the two germline ends. Germline V gene lookup returns CDR1 DFQATT and CDR2 SNEGSKA (reference sequence). The CDR3 runs to 14 residues. CDR3 sequence reads: CSALVPGLSAEAFF. Written as DNA, the CDR3 is TGCAGTGCTTTGGTCCCAGGGCTTTCTGCTGAAGCTTTCTTT.